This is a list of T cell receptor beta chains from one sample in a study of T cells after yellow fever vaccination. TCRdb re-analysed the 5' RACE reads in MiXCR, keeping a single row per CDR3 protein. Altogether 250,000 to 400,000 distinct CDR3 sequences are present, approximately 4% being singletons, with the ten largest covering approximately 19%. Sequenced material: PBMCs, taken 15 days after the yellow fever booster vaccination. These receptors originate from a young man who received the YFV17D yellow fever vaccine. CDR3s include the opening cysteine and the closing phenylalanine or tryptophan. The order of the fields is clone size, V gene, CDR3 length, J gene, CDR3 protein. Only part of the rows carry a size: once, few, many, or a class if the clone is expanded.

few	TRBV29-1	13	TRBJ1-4	CSASGQQAEKLFF
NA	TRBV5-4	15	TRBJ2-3	CASSLPARGTDTQYF
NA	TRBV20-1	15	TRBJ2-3	CSAPTSGGFTDTQYF
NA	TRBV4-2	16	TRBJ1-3	CASSQNVDRTGDTIYF
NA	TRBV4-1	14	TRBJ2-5	CASSQRLGDDTQYF
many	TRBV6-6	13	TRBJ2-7	CASSYDRVHEQYF
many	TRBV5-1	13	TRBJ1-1	CASTFGQNTEAFF
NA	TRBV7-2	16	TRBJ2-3	CASTPRAGQGRDTQYF
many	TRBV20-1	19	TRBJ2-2	CSARLIDGSGAPNTGELFF
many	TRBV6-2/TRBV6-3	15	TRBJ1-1	CASSYSRWGSTEAFF
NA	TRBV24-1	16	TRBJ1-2	CATSDPTTDPNYGYTF
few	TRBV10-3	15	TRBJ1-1	CAISDVTGGNTEAFF
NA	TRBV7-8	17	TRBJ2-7	CASSLLILRERTYEQYF
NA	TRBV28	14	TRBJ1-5	CASSLMRFNQPQHF
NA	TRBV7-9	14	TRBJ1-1	CASSLGVANTEAFF
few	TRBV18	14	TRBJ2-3	CASSPPRITDTQYF
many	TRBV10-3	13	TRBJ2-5	CAISGTGTETQYF
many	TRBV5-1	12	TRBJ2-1	CASSLTGNEQFF
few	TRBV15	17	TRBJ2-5	CATSRGLAGQREETQYF
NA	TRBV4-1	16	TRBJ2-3	CASSLLAAGGTDTQYF
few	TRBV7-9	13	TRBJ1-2	CASSKSPTYGYTF
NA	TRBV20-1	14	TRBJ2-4	CSARPTAPKNIQYF
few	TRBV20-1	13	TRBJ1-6	CSARQGGDSPLHF
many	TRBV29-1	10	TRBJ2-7	CSVVGYEQYF
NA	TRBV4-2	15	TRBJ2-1	CASSRPGQGANEQFF
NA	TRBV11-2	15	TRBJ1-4	CASRSTGDTNEKLFF
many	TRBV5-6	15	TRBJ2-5	CASSSLDRLQETQYF
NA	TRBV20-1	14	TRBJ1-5	CSARDPGGRQPQHF
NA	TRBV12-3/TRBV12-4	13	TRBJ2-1	CASTPDQLDEQFF
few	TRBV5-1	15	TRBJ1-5	CASSLDGRTNQPQHF
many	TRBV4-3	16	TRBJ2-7	CASSQGQGRPTYEQYF
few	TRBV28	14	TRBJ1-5	CAIQLGGEVQPQHF
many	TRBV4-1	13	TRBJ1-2	CASSQDRSGGYTF
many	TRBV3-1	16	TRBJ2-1	CASSQESRGGDDEQFF
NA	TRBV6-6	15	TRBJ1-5	CASSGAGGQGQPQHF
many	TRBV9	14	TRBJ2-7	CASSGSDGNYEQYF
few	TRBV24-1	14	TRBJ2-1	CAASRRQGYNEQFF
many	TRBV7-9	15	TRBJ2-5	CASSLRQGGQETQYF
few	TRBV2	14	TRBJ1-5	CASSGQGAAQPQHF
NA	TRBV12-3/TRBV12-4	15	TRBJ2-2	CATTQRGERGGELFF
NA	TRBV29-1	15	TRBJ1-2	CSAERTGLLGYGYTF
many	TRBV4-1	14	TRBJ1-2	CASSQSITDDGYTF
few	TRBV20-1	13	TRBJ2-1	CSVTGGALNEQFF
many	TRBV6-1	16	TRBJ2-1	CASRLGSGRGNNEQFF
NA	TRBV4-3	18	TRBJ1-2	CASSQVSHPPPSNYGYTF
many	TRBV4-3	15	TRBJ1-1	CASSHPDRRDTEAFF
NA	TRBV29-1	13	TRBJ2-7	CSVVQVNSYEQYF
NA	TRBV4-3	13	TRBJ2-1	CASSQDLRGEQFF
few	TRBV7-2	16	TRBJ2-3	CASSKTSGGARDTQYF
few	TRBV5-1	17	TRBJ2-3	CASSLGHARGSTDTQYF
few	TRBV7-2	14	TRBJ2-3	CASNPTPGTDTQYF
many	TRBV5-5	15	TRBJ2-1	CASSLRDRGLYEQFF
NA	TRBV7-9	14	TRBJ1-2	CASGGQGANYGYTF
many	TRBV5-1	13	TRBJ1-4	CASSLQGGEKLFF
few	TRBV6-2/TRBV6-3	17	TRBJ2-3	CASRLRLAGGYTDTQYF
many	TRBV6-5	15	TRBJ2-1	CASRQPGRGGYEQFF
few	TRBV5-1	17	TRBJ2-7	CASSVTPPRGISYEQYF
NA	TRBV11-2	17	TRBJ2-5	CASSFLGTSGAQETQYF